Below, 19 T cell receptor beta chains from the same sample are listed, as sequenced in a study of circulating CD8 cells and anti-PD-1 response in melanoma. From live CD3+CD8+TCRalphabeta+ cells, four PD-1 and/or TIGIT subsets were sorted. Using around 16 ng of total RNA, TCR libraries were made with the QIAseq Immune Repertoire TCR panel. In TCRdb, the reads were re-called with MiXCR into one record per CDR3 protein. The sample consists of some 2,000 distinct CDR3 sequences, just under 8% of them appearing once. The material sequenced was CD8+ T cells from PBMCs, taken at baseline or after one month of anti-PD-1 therapy (not recorded which). The source is a human donor with melanoma.

By proportion, this clonotype is medium-sized. The chain employs TRBV2 and TRBJ2-1; no definite D call. CDR3 length equals 13 residues. Germline CDR1 is SNHLY and CDR2 is FYNNEI. V was pared by 2 bases and J by 8 bases, with 10 bases between. The CDR3 spells CASSERWADEQFF. The CDR3 DNA is TGTGCCAGCAGTGAAAGGTGGGCGGATGAGCAGTTCTTC. Variable domain in full (rest from reference TRBV2 and TRBJ2-1): EPEVTQTPSHQVTQMGQEVILRCVPISNHLYFYWYRQILGQKVEFLVSFYNNEISEKSEIFDDQFSVERPDGSNFTLKIRSTKLEDSAMYFCASSERWADEQFFGPGTRLTVL.

This clonotype is termed medium-sized. This chain joins TRBV29-1 and TRBJ2-2; 9 bases are a match to TRBD1. J was trimmed by 6 bases and V by 4 bases; bases with no gene match: 3. Germline loops: CDR1 SQVTM, CDR2 ANQGSEA. The CDR3 extends over 13 amino acids. CDR3 protein: CSVVGTGPGELFF. As DNA, the CDR3 is TGCAGCGTTGTTGGGACAGGGCCCGGGGAGCTGTTTTTT.

This clonotype is judged large (0.1 to 1%). The chain recombines TRBV7-9 with TRBJ1-1; D is unresolved. The CDR3 runs 13 residues. CDR1 is SEHNR and CDR2 is FQNEAQ in the germline V gene (reference sequence). V was pared by 5 bases and J by 3 bases, with 10 bases between. The CDR3 is CASSPSGDTEAFF. As DNA, the CDR3 is TGTGCCAGCAGCCCCTCGGGAGACACTGAAGCTTTCTTT.

In this sample, this clonotype is medium-sized. The J gene is TRBJ2-1, the V gene TRBV7-9; no firm D call. This CDR3 is 16 amino acids long. V was shortened by 0 bases and J by 6 bases, with 15 bases between the two germline ends. Germline CDR1 is SEHNR and CDR2 is FQNEAQ (reference sequence). For the CDR3, the DNA is TGTGCCAGCAGCTTAGCGGACGTGGACCATAGCAATGAGCAGTTCTTC. It yields the protein CASSLADVDHSNEQFF.

By sample share, this clonotype is large. The CDR3 is CAVSWASGTSEQFF. The CDR3 nucleotides are TGTGCCGTCTCTTGGGCTAGCGGGACTAGTGAGCAGTTCTTC. The chain joins TRBV25-1 to TRBJ2-1, with TRBD2 identical over 9 bases. CDR3 size: 14 residues. Germline V lookup: CDR1 MGHDK, CDR2 SYGVNS. Unmatched junction bases numbered 14, after V lost 11 bases and J lost 9 bases.

This clonotype is medium-sized (0.01 to 0.1%). The chain is built from TRBV7-3 and TRBJ1-1, with TRBD1 matching 8 bases. CDR1 is SGHTA, CDR2 FQGTGA, per germline. Losses at the gene ends were 11 bases for V and 1 base for J; bases not matched to a gene: 3. The CDR3 has 12 amino acids. Here the CDR3 reads CASGTGNTEAFF. CDR3 DNA: TGTGCCTCCGGGACAGGGAACACTGAAGCTTTCTTT. Full variable domain (outside the CDR3, taken from reference TRBV7-3 and TRBJ1-1): GAGVSQTPSNKVTEKGKYVELRCDPISGHTALYWYRQSLGQGPEFLIYFQGTGAADDSGLPNDRFFAVRPEGSVSTLKIQRTERGDSAVYLCASGTGNTEAFFGQGTRLTVV.

There are a few counts of this clonotype. This sequence joins TRBV5-6 and TRBJ2-3, with 8 bases matching TRBD1. Looked up from germline, CDR1 is SGHDT and CDR2 is YYEEEE. CDR3 size: 14 residues. V shed 3 bases, J shed 2 bases, and the junction held 2 bases outside the gene matches. CDR3 coding DNA: TGTGCCAGCAGCTGGACAGGGAACACAGATACGCAGTATTTT. Protein: CASSWTGNTDTQYF.

Comments on this clonotype: A much larger clone lies a single base off, so this may be a read error. The genes are TRBV20-1 and TRBJ2-7; D call uncertain. Trimming stripped 0 bases from V and 2 bases from J, with 11 bases between. This CDR3 region has 14 residues. Germline lookup yields CDR1 DFQATT and CDR2 SNEGSKA (reference sequence). The CDR3 reads CSARDLHQTYEQYF. CDR3 DNA: TGCAGTGCTAGAGATCTTCACCAGACCTACGAGCAGTACTTC.

By its share, this clonotype is medium-sized. One end of the junction does not line up with germline, which may come from a read error. The chain links TRBV28 to TRBJ1-6; D uncertain. The CDR3 has 13 amino acids. Germline V gene sequence: CDR1 MDHEN, CDR2 SYDVKM. The chain's CDR3 is CASSYSPMPDEVF. DNA for the CDR3: TGTGCCAGCAGTTATTCACCGATGCCCGACGAGGTCTTT.

In this sample, this clonotype is medium-sized (0.01 to 0.1%). The chain is built from TRBV25-1 and TRBJ2-1; TRBD1 might be the D (6 bases). V was cut by 7 bases and J by 4 bases, with 11 bases left in between. Germline V gene sequence: CDR1 MGHDK, CDR2 SYGVNS. The CDR3 has 13 residues. CDR3 DNA: TGTGCCAGCACCGAAGGGGGATACAATGAGCAGTTCTTC. Translating it yields CASTEGGYNEQFF.

In this sample, this clonotype is medium-sized. V is TRBV2 and J is TRBJ2-7; D might be TRBD1 or TRBD2, each matching 6 bases. CDR3 length: 15 amino acids. V lost 7 bases to trimming and J lost 1 base, with 17 bases between them. Germline CDR1 reads SNHLY; CDR2 reads FYNNEI. The CDR3 DNA reads TGTGCCAGCACCGAAGGGGGGTCCCTTTCCTACGAGCAGTACTTC. Encoded protein: CASTEGGSLSYEQYF.

V usage is TRBV28 and J usage is TRBJ1-2; a weak D match, TRBD1 (5 bases). V dropped 6 bases and J dropped 3 bases, with 11 bases sitting between them. The CDR3 is made up of 13 amino acids. Germline V gene data show CDR1 as MDHEN and CDR2 as SYDVKM. CDR3 amino acids: CASSARADYGYTF. The CDR3 region has the DNA TGTGCCAGCAGCGCCAGGGCGGACTATGGCTACACCTTC.

As for this clonotype: The junction differs from germline at one of its ends, possibly a read error. The CDR3 DNA reads TGTGCTAGCAGCTTGGAGGAGGTTCGGGTGGGGACTGGAGCTTTCTTT. This gives the protein CASSLEEVRVGTGAFF. The chain couples TRBV5-5 to TRBJ1-1; TRBD1 might be the D (5 bases). Looked up from germline, CDR1 is SGHKS and CDR2 is YYEKEE (reference sequence). The CDR3 is made up of 16 amino acids. The full variable domain, its missing parts supplied by reference TRBV5-5 and TRBJ1-1, is DAGVTQSPTHLIKTRGQQVTLRCSPISGHKSVSWYQQVLGQGPQFIFQYYEKEERGRGNFPDRFSARQFPNYSSELNVNALLLGDSALYLCASSLEEVRVGTGAFFGQGTRLTVV.

This clonotype is medium-sized in the sample. V usage is TRBV29-1 and J usage is TRBJ1-4; D uncertain. The CDR3 is made up of 14 amino acids. Trimming left V 7 bases short and J 2 bases short, with 14 bases between. Germline assignment: CDR1 SQVTM and CDR2 ANQGSEA. The CDR3 region is CSGGRSGTNEKLFF. The DNA of the CDR3 is TGCAGCGGGGGTCGTAGCGGGACTAATGAAAAACTGTTTTTT.

By share of the sample, this clonotype is medium-sized. V usage is TRBV4-1 and J usage is TRBJ2-2, with no clear D. Trimming pared 4 bases from V and 2 bases from J, leaving 11 bases between. The V gene's germline CDR1 is MGHRA and CDR2 YSYEKL. This CDR3 spans 15 amino acids. CDR3 amino acids: CASSLKAGNTGELFF. Written as DNA, the CDR3 is TGCGCCAGCAGCCTTAAGGCAGGAAACACCGGGGAGCTGTTTTTT.

Within the sample, this clonotype is medium-sized. V gene TRBV24-1 combines with J gene TRBJ2-1; a possible D gene is TRBD1 (6 bases). This CDR3 contains 13 residues. The V gene lost 9 bases and the J gene lost 8 bases, with 16 bases spanning the gap. Germline V gene lookup returns CDR1 KGHDR and CDR2 SFDVKD. Here the CDR3 DNA reads TGTGCCACCCGCTTTACAGGGCGGGATGAGCAGTTCTTC. It translates to CATRFTGRDEQFF.

By share, this clonotype ranks as medium-sized (0.01 to 0.1%). V is TRBV27 and J is TRBJ2-7, with D tentatively TRBD1 (6 bases). The CDR3 runs 14 residues. Trimming took off 2 bases at V and 3 bases at J, with 11 bases between the two ends. Germline CDR1 and CDR2: MNHEY and SMNVEV (reference sequence). Written as DNA, the CDR3 is TGTGCCAGCAGTTTAGATGGGGGCTTCTACGAGCAGTACTTC. Residues: CASSLDGGFYEQYF.

This clonotype was detected a few times. As DNA, the CDR3 is TGTGCCAGCGGTTCGGGGGGCAGACGCTACGAGCAGTACTTC. Translated: CASGSGGRRYEQYF. This sequence joins TRBV25-1 and TRBJ2-7; weak D call: TRBD2 (7 bases). This CDR3 is 14 amino acids long. Per germline, CDR1 MGHDK and CDR2 SYGVNS. V was pared by 8 bases and J by 3 bases, with 17 bases between.

This clonotype is categorized as medium-sized. The genes are TRBV6-5 and TRBJ2-5, with 13 bases that match TRBD2. Germline loops: CDR1 MNHEY, CDR2 SVGAGI. The trim removed 4 bases at V and 4 bases at J, leaving 6 bases unmatched. The CDR3 consists of 16 residues. CDR3 protein: CASSSRLAGGPETQYF. The CDR3 bases are TGTGCCAGCAGTTCACGACTAGCGGGGGGCCCAGAGACCCAGTACTTC.